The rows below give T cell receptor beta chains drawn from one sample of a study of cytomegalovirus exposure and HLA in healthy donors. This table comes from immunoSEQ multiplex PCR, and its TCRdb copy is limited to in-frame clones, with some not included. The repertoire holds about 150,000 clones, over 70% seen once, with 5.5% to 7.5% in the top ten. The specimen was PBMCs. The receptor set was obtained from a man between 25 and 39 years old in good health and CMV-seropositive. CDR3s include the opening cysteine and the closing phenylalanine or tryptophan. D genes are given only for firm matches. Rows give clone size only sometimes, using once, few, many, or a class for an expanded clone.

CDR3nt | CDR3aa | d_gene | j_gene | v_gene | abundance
TGTGCCAGCTCACCCAAGCAGGGAGGCAAAAACATTCAGTACTTC | CASSPKQGGKNIQYF | NA | TRBJ2-4 | TRBV18 | few
TGTGCCAGTAGTATTGGGGGACAGGGCTACGAGCAGTACTTC | CASSIGGQGYEQYF | TRBD1 | TRBJ2-7 | TRBV19 | NA
TGTGCCAGCAGTGGGACAGGTAACTACGAGCAGTACTTC | CASSGTGNYEQYF | TRBD1 | TRBJ2-7 | TRBV25-1 | NA
TGCGCCAGCAGCTTGGTACTAGCGGGAGACAATGAGCAGTTCTTC | CASSLVLAGDNEQFF | TRBD2 | TRBJ2-1 | TRBV5-1 | NA
TGTGCCAGCAGACATAAACTAGGCACCGGGGAGCTGTTTTTT | CASRHKLGTGELFF | NA | TRBJ2-2 | TRBV14 | NA
TGTGCCAGCAGTTTTCCCGAGGGTGAGCAGTTCTTC | CASSFPEGEQFF | NA | TRBJ2-1 | TRBV6-6 | NA
TGCGCCAGCAGCGGGGGCAGTAAAATAATCTACAATGAGCAGTTCTTC | CASSGGSKIIYNEQFF | NA | TRBJ2-1 | TRBV5-1 | NA
TGTGCCAGCAGTGAAGCGGCGGGGCAGGGAGAGGAGCAGTACTTC | CASSEAAGQGEEQYF | NA | TRBJ2-7 | TRBV6-1 | few
TGTGCCTGGAGTGCTTTGCGGGGACGCGACACCGGGGAGCTGTTTTTT | CAWSALRGRDTGELFF | NA | TRBJ2-2 | TRBV30 | NA
TGTGCCAGCAGCTCTACGCCGGGACAGGGGGATGAAAAACTGTTTTTT | CASSSTPGQGDEKLFF | TRBD1 | TRBJ1-4 | TRBV9 | NA
TGCGCCAGCAGCACGGGACAGGGCACAGATACGCAGTATTTT | CASSTGQGTDTQYF | TRBD1 | TRBJ2-3 | TRBV5-1 | NA
TGTGCCAGTATTAGGGGACAGGGTTCCCTGAACACTGAAGCTTTCTTT | CASIRGQGSLNTEAFF | TRBD1 | TRBJ1-1 | TRBV19 | NA
TGTGCCAGCTCACCACAGGGGGCTCAAGGCTACACCTTC | CASSPQGAQGYTF | TRBD1 | TRBJ1-2 | TRBV18 | NA
TGCGCCAGCAGCCAAGTAGCAGTAACTAGCACAGATACGCAGTATTTT | CASSQVAVTSTDTQYF | NA | TRBJ2-3 | TRBV4-1 | NA
TGTGCCAGCAGCCTCTACGGGGGGGGGCTGGAGGAAAAACTGTTTTTT | CASSLYGGGLEEKLFF | NA | TRBJ1-4 | TRBV9 | once
TGTGCCAGCAGCCAAACTAGCGGGGGGGCCCCCGGGGAGCTGTTTTTT | CASSQTSGGAPGELFF | NA | TRBJ2-2 | TRBV12-1 | NA
TGTGCCAGCAGTCTTCCCCTTTTC | CASSLPLF | NA | TRBJ2-7 | TRBV9 | NA
TGCGCCAGTCAGGAAAGGCCCGAGAGCACAGATACGCAGTATTTT | CASQERPESTDTQYF | NA | TRBJ2-3 | TRBV5-1 | NA
TGTGCCAGCAGTTACTCTAGCGGGAGGTTTAATGAGCAGTTCTTC | CASSYSSGRFNEQFF | TRBD2 | TRBJ2-1 | TRBV6-5 | NA
TGCGCCAGCAGCCCCGGAAGACAGGAGCTGAACACTGAAGCTTTCTTT | CASSPGRQELNTEAFF | NA | TRBJ1-1 | TRBV5-1 | NA
TGTGCCAGCAGTTTGAAGGGGAATGGCTACACCTTC | CASSLKGNGYTF | NA | TRBJ1-2 | TRBV27 | NA
TGTGCCAGTAGTGGAGTGTTCACTGAAGCTTTCTTT | CASSGVFTEAFF | NA | TRBJ1-1 | TRBV19 | few
TGTGCCAGCAGTTTTAACAGACACACAGATACGCAGTATTTT | CASSFNRHTDTQYF | NA | TRBJ2-3 | TRBV27 | once
TGTGCCAGCAGTCGACTCGGGGGTGAGAACACTGAAGCTTTCTTT | CASSRLGGENTEAFF | NA | TRBJ1-1 | TRBV6-5 | few
TGTGCCAGCAGCTTGGGCGTCGGGGATACGCAGTATTTT | CASSLGVGDTQYF | NA | TRBJ2-3 | TRBV5-4 | NA
TGCGCCAGCAGCCTCCGACAGGGACCGAACACTGAAGCTTTCTTT | CASSLRQGPNTEAFF | TRBD1 | TRBJ1-1 | TRBV5-1 | NA
TGCGCCAGCAGCCAAGATATCCCGTTGACAGGGGTGTCTTCACCCCTCCACTTT | CASSQDIPLTGVSSPLHF | TRBD1 | TRBJ1-6 | TRBV4-3 | few
TGCGCCAGCAGGGACAGGTCTTTAAACTCCTATGGCTACACCTTC | CASRDRSLNSYGYTF | TRBD1 | TRBJ1-2 | TRBV5-1 | NA
TGTGCCAGTCGGGGACAGGGACGTGGCTACACCTTC | CASRGQGRGYTF | TRBD1 | TRBJ1-2 | TRBV6-1 | once